These 20 T cell receptor beta chains share one sample of origin, sequenced in a study of T cell responses to AZD1222 COVID-19 vaccine. Profiled with immunoSEQ multiplex PCR; TCRdb holds only in-frame clones, not every one. The table lists 150,000 to 200,000 clones, around 94% of them singletons. Sequences were derived from peripheral blood, sampled on day 0 of AZD1222 vaccination. All receptors come from an adult in good health.

V gene TRBV28 combines with J gene TRBJ1-2; D remains ambiguous. The CDR3 is 14 amino acids. V was cut by 3 bases and J by 4 bases, with 12 bases left in between. The V gene's germline CDR1 is MDHEN and CDR2 SYDVKM. The CDR3 loop is CASSFLDEAYGYTF. CDR3 DNA sequence: TGTGCCAGCAGTTTCTTGGACGAAGCCTATGGCTACACCTTC.

The chain uses TRBV27 and TRBJ2-3; tentative D call: TRBD2 (5 bases). Germline CDR1 is MNHEY and CDR2 is SMNVEV (reference sequence). Trimming stripped 6 bases from V and 2 bases from J, with 18 bases between. The CDR3 contains 16 residues. CDR3 loop: CASSLAPEGDTDTQYF. CDR3 sequence (DNA): TGTGCCAGCAGCCTAGCCCCAGAGGGAGACACAGATACGCAGTATTTT.

J is TRBJ1-2 and V is TRBV7-2; no clear D. CDR3 size: 13 residues. Trimming shortened V by 5 bases and J by 2 bases, and 9 bases separated the two germline ends. Germline CDR1 and CDR2: SGHTA and FQGNSA. CDR3 nucleotides: TGTGCCAGCAGCCCGGAGGTGAACTATGGCTACACCTTC. This sequence encodes CASSPEVNYGYTF.

The gene calls are TRBV7-2 and TRBJ2-1, with D unclear. The CDR3 is made up of 16 amino acids. Germline V lookup: CDR1 SGHTA, CDR2 FQGNSA. V lost 4 bases, J lost 2 bases, and 15 bases lay in between. The CDR3 nucleotides read TGTGCCAGCAGCTCCCCCGGAGAGGATCCCTACAATGAGCAGTTCTTC. Its protein is CASSSPGEDPYNEQFF.

The chain couples TRBV6-2 or TRBV6-3 to TRBJ2-1, with 12 bases that match TRBD2. J gave up 7 bases and V 6 bases, and 10 bases lay outside the gene matches. Germline V lookup: CDR1 MNHEY, CDR2 SVGEGT. This CDR3 region has 16 residues. CDR3 nucleotides: TGTGCCAGCAGCCTCCGACTAGCGGGAGAGGGGAATGAGCAGTTCTTC. It encodes CASSLRLAGEGNEQFF.

The V gene is TRBV18, the J gene TRBJ1-2; 10 bases line up with TRBD1. V gave up 4 bases and J gave up 6 bases; unmatched junction bases: 2. There are 13 residues in the CDR3. Germline V lookup: CDR1 KGHSH, CDR2 LQKENI. This CDR3 is CASSRGTGDGYTF. The CDR3 DNA follows: TGTGCCAGCTCACGAGGGACAGGGGATGGCTACACCTTC.

The V gene is TRBV20-1, the J gene TRBJ1-5; D unclear. Germline V gene sequence: CDR1 DFQATT, CDR2 SNEGSKA (reference sequence). V was shortened by 4 bases and J by 7 bases, with 11 bases between the two germline ends. The CDR3 extends over 12 amino acids. The chain's CDR3 is CSAIDKGQPQHF. The DNA of the CDR3 is TGCAGTGCTATTGACAAAGGGCAGCCCCAGCATTTT.

This chain links TRBV10-3 with TRBJ2-2; no clear D. Trimming removed 2 bases at V and 4 bases at J, with 11 bases between. This CDR3 has 15 amino acids. Germline loops: CDR1 ENHRY, CDR2 SYGVKD. CDR3 protein: CAISERSAGTGELFF. The CDR3 region has the DNA TGTGCCATCAGTGAGCGGTCAGCTGGCACCGGGGAGCTGTTTTTT.

The gene calls are TRBV28 and TRBJ1-4; D remains unclear. The CDR3 runs 11 residues. V was cut by 3 bases and J by 7 bases, with 3 bases left in between. Germline loops: CDR1 MDHEN, CDR2 SYDVKM. CDR3 DNA: TGTGCCAGCAGTTTGGTTGAAAAACTGTTTTTT. It encodes CASSLVEKLFF.

The CDR3 DNA is TGCGCCAGCAGCTTGGCCGGGAAAGGGGGTACTGAAGCTTTCTTT. It yields the protein CASSLAGKGGTEAFF. This rearrangement joins TRBV5-1 to TRBJ1-1, with D possibly being TRBD1 (6 bases). The length of the CDR3 is 15 residues. Looked up from germline, CDR1 is SGHRS and CDR2 is YFSETQ. V was shortened by 0 bases and J by 5 bases, with 14 bases between the two germline ends.

The V gene is TRBV9, the J gene TRBJ1-1, with D maybe TRBD1 (5 bases). This CDR3 contains 14 residues. V was clipped by 0 bases and J by 1 base, with 7 bases between them. Germline values: CDR1 SGDLS, CDR2 YYNGEE. CDR3 bases: TGTGCCAGCAGCGTAGGACAGCCGAACACTGAAGCTTTCTTT. Amino acid sequence: CASSVGQPNTEAFF.

The rearrangement joins TRBV5-4 to TRBJ1-1, with TRBD1 identical over 7 bases. The V and J ends lost 4 bases and 3 bases, in that order; junction bases with no gene match: 12. The germline CDR1 and CDR2 sequences are SGHNT and YYREEE (reference sequence). The CDR3 extends over 16 amino acids. The CDR3 loop is CASSPQGGMGHTEAFF. In nucleotides, the CDR3 is TGTGCCAGCAGCCCTCAGGGGGGCATGGGCCACACTGAAGCTTTCTTT.

The genes are TRBV4-1 and TRBJ2-7; 12 bases agree with TRBD2. Trimming removed 4 bases from V and 0 bases from J; junction bases left unmatched: 13. Per germline, CDR1 MGHRA and CDR2 YSYEKL. The CDR3 loop spans 19 amino acids. The CDR3 spells CASSLVLGTSGYSSYEQYF. CDR3 DNA: TGCGCCAGCAGCCTGGTTCTTGGGACTAGCGGGTACTCCTCCTACGAGCAGTACTTC.

The J gene is TRBJ1-1, the V gene TRBV7-2; D is perhaps TRBD1 (5 bases). The CDR3 is 12 residues long. The V gene lost 2 bases and the J gene lost 8 bases, with 9 bases spanning the gap. Germline V gene data show CDR1 as SGHTA and CDR2 as FQGNSA. The CDR3 is CASSLQGREAFF. The CDR3 DNA follows: TGTGCCAGCAGCTTACAGGGAAGAGAAGCTTTCTTT.

This chain's CDR3 is CASSFDRGIYGYTF. The CDR3 nucleotides read TGTGCCAGCAGCTTCGACAGGGGAATCTATGGCTACACCTTC. The rearrangement links TRBV13 to TRBJ1-2, with 8 bases lining up with TRBD1. With 3 bases clipped from V and 4 bases from J, the junction kept 4 bases outside the gene matches. This CDR3 region has 14 residues. Germline loops: CDR1 PRHDT, CDR2 FYEKMQ (reference sequence).

This chain uses TRBV7-2 with TRBJ2-5; 7 bases are a match to TRBD1. Germline assignment: CDR1 SGHTA and CDR2 FQGNSA. The trim removed 3 bases at V and 4 bases at J, leaving 5 bases unmatched. This CDR3 is 14 amino acids long. CDR3 in amino acids: CASSLNRGLETQYF. The CDR3 DNA sequence: TGTGCCAGCAGCTTGAACAGGGGCCTAGAGACCCAGTACTTC.

This clone was seen just once. The rearrangement links TRBV7-2 to TRBJ2-3; 7 bases align to TRBD2. This CDR3 region has 14 residues. Germline V gene sequence: CDR1 SGHTA, CDR2 FQGNSA. V was pared by 6 bases and J by 4 bases, with 7 bases of the junction left unmatched. The CDR3 reads CASSYRLAPDTQYF. The DNA of the CDR3 is TGTGCCAGCAGTTATAGACTAGCCCCAGATACGCAGTATTTT.

This chain uses TRBV7-9 with TRBJ1-1; 7 bases line up with TRBD1. Germline CDR1 SEHNR, CDR2 FQNEAQ (reference sequence). The CDR3 totals 16 residues. V was pared by 1 base and J by 0 bases, with 5 bases of the junction left unmatched. The CDR3 DNA sequence: TGTGCCAGCAGCTTAGGAACAGGGGCCATGAACACTGAAGCTTTCTTT. Translation gives CASSLGTGAMNTEAFF.

The CDR3 bases are TGTGCCAGTAGCCATACGGGGAGGACACCGAACACCGGGGAGCTGTTTTTT. It is translated as CASSHTGRTPNTGELFF. The chain has TRBV19 and TRBJ2-2; D perhaps matches TRBD2 (6 bases). V was cut by 6 bases and J by 0 bases, with 17 bases left in between. The CDR3 covers 17 residues. CDR1 and CDR2 (germline): LNHDA, SQIVND (reference sequence). Using reference TRBV19 and TRBJ2-2 for the parts outside the CDR3, the full variable domain is DGGITQSPKYLFRKEGQNVTLSCEQNLNHDAMYWYRQDPGQGLRLIYYSQIVNDFQKGDIAEGYSVSREKKESFPLTVTSAQKNPTAFYLCASSHTGRTPNTGELFFGEGSRLTVL.

Here the CDR3 DNA reads TGTGCCAGCAACTCAGGACATTCTAACTATGGCTACACCTTC. It codes for CASNSGHSNYGYTF. The chain combines TRBV3-1 (or the pseudogene TRBV3-2) with TRBJ1-2; the D gene is possibly TRBD1 (5 bases). The germline CDR1 and CDR2 sequences are LGHDT and YNNKEL (reference sequence). Trimming cost V 7 bases and J 0 bases, with 12 bases left between them. The CDR3 consists of 14 residues.